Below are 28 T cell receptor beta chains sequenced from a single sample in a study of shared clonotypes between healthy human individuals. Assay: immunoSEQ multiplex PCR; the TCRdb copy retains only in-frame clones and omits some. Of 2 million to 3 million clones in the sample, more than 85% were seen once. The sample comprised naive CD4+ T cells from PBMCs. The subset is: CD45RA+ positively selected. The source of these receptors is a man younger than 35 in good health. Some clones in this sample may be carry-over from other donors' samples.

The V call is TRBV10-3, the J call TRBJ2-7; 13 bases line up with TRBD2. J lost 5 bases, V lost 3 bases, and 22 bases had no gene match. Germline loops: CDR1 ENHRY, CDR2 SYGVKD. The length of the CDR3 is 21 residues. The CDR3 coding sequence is TGTGCCATCAGTGATCCGTCTGGCGGGGGACGGACTAGCGGGAGTGGTAACGAGCAGTACTTC. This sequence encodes CAISDPSGGGRTSGSGNEQYF.

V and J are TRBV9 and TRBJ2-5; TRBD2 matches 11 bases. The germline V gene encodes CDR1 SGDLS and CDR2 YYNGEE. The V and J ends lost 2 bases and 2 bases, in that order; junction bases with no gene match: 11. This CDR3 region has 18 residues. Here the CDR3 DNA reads TGTGCCAGCAGCGTTGGCATGAGGGGACTAGCGGTTCAAGAGACCCAGTACTTC. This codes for CASSVGMRGLAVQETQYF.

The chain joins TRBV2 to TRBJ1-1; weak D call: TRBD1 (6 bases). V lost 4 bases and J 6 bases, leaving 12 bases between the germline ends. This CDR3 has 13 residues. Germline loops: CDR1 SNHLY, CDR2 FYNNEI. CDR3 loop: CASSVGRGAEAFF. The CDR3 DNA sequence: TGTGCCAGCAGTGTGGGCAGGGGAGCTGAAGCTTTCTTT.

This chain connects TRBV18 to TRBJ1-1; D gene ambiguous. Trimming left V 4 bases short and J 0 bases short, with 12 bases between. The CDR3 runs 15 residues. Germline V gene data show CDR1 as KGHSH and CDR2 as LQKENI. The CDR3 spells CASSREGNMNTEAFF. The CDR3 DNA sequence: TGTGCCAGCTCACGGGAAGGGAATATGAACACTGAAGCTTTCTTT.

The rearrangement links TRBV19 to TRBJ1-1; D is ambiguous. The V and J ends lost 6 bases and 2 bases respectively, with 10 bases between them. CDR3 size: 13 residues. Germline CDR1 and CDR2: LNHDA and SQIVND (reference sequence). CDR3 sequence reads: CASRPTSNTEAFF. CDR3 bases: TGTGCCAGTAGGCCCACCAGTAACACTGAAGCTTTCTTT.

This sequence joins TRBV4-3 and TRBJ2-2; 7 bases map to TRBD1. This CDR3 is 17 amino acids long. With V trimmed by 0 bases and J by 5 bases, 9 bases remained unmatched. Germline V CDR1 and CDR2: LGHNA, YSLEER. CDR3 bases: TGCGCCAGCAGCCAAGATGTTGAGACAGGGTGGACCGGGGAGCTGTTTTTT. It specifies CASSQDVETGWTGELFF.

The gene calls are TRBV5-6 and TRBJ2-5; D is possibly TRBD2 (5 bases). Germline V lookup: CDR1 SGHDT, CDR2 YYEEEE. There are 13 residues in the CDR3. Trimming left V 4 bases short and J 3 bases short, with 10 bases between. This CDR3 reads CASSRGLEETQYF. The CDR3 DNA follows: TGTGCCAGCAGCCGAGGGCTAGAAGAGACCCAGTACTTC. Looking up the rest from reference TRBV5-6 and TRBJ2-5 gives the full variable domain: DAGVTQSPTHLIKTRGQQVTLRCSPKSGHDTVSWYQQALGQGPQFIFQYYEEEERQRGNFPDRFSGHQFPNYSSELNVNALLLGDSALYLCASSRGLEETQYFGPGTRLLVL.

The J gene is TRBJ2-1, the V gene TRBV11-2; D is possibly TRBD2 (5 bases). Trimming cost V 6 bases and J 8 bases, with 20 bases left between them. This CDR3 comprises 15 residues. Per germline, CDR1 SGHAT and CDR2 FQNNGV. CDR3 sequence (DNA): TGTGCCAGCAGATCGACGGCTGGAGGTGAGCATGAGCAGTTCTTC. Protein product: CASRSTAGGEHEQFF.

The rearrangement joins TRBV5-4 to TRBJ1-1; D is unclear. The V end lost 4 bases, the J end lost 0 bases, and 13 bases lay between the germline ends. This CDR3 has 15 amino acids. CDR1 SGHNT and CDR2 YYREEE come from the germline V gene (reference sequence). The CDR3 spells CASSPDRVVNTEAFF. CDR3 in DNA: TGTGCCAGCAGCCCGGATAGGGTGGTGAACACTGAAGCTTTCTTT.

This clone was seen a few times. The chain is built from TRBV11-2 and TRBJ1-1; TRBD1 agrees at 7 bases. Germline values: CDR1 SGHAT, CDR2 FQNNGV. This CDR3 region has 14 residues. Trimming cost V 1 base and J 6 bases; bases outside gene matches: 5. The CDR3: CASSLGQGFAEAFF. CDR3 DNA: TGTGCCAGCAGCTTAGGACAGGGTTTCGCTGAAGCTTTCTTT.

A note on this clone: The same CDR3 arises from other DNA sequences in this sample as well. The CDR3 sequence is CASSSKTSGSTDTQYF. The DNA of the CDR3 is TGCGCCAGCAGCTCGAAGACTAGCGGGAGCACAGATACGCAGTATTTT. The chain recombines TRBV5-1 with TRBJ2-3; the match to TRBD2 covers 10 bases. Germline V gives CDR1 SGHRS, CDR2 YFSETQ. J lost 0 bases, V lost 3 bases, and 4 bases had no gene match. The CDR3 is made up of 16 amino acids.

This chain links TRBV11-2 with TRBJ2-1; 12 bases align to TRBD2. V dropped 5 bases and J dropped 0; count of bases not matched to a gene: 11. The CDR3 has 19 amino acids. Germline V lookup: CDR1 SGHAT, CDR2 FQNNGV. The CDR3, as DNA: TGTGCCAGCAGCCCACTAGGACTAGCGGGGAGCAGCTCCTACAATGAGCAGTTCTTC. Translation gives CASSPLGLAGSSSYNEQFF.

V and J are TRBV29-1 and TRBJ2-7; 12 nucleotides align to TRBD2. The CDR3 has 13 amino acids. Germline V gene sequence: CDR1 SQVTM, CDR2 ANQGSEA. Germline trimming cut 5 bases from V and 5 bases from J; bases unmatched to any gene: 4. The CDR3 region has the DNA TGCAGCGTTACTAGCGGGAGGTTCAACGAGCAGTACTTC. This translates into CSVTSGRFNEQYF.

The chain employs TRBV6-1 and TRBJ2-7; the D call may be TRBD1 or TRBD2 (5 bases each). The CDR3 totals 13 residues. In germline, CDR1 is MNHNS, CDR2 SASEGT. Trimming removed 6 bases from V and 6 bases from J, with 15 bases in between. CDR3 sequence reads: CASRRGVVAEQYF. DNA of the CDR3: TGTGCCAGCAGGCGAGGGGTCGTGGCCGAGCAGTACTTC.

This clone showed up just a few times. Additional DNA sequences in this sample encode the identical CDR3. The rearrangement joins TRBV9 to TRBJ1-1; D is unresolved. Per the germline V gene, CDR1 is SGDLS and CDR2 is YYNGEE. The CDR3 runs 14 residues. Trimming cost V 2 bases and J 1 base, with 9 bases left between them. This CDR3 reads CASSVSAGNTEAFF. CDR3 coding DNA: TGTGCCAGCAGCGTTAGTGCGGGGAACACTGAAGCTTTCTTT. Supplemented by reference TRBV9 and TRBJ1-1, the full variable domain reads DSGVTQTPKHLITATGQRVTLRCSPRSGDLSVYWYQQSLDQGLQFLIQYYNGEERAKGNILERFSAQQFPDLHSELNLSSLELGDSALYFCASSVSAGNTEAFFGQGTRLTVV.

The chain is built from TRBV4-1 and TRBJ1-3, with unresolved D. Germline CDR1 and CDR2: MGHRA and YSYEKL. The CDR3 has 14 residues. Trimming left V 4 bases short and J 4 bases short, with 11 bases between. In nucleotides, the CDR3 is TGCGCCAGCAGCCCCGAGGGCCGGGGAAACACCATATATTTT. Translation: CASSPEGRGNTIYF.

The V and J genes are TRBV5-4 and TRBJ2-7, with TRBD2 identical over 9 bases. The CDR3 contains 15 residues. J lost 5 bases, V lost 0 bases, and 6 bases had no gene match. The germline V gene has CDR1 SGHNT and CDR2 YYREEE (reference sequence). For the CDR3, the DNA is TGTGCCAGCAGCTTGGATTCTGCGGGAGGGAACGAGCAGTACTTC. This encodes CASSLDSAGGNEQYF.

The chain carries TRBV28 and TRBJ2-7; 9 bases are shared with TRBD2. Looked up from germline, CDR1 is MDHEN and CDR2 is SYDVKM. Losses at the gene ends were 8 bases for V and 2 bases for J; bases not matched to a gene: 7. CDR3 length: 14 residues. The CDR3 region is CASRRGGGAYEQYF. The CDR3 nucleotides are TGTGCCAGCCGGCGGGGCGGGGGGGCCTACGAGCAGTACTTC.

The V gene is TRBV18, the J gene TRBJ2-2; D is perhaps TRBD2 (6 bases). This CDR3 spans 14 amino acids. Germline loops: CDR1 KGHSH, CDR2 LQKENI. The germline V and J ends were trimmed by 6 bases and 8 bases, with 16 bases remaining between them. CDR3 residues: CASSPTSFDGELFF. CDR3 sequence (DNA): TGTGCCAGCTCGCCCACTAGCTTTGATGGGGAGCTGTTTTTT.

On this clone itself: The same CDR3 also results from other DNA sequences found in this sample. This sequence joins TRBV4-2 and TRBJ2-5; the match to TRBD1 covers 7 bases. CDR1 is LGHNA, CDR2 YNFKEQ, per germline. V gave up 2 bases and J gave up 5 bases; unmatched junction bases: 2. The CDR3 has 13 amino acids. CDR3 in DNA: TGTGCCAGCAGCCAAATACAGGGGGAGACCCAGTACTTC. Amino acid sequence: CASSQIQGETQYF.

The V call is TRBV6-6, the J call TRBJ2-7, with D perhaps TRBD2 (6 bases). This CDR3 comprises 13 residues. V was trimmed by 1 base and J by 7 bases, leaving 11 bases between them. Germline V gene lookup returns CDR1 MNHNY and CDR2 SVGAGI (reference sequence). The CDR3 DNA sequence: TGTGCCAGCAGTTACTTGGCGGGAAGGGAGCAGTACTTC. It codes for CASSYLAGREQYF.

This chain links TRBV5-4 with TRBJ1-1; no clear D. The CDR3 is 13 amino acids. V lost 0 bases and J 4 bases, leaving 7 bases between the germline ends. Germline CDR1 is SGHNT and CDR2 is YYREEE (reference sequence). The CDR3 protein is CASSLERGTEAFF. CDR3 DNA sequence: TGTGCCAGCAGCTTGGAGCGGGGCACTGAAGCTTTCTTT.

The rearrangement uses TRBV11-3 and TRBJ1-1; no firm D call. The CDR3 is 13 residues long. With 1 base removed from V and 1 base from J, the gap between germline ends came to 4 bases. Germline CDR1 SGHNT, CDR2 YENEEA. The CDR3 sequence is CASSLVQNTEAFF. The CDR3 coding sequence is TGTGCCAGCAGCTTAGTACAGAACACTGAAGCTTTCTTT.

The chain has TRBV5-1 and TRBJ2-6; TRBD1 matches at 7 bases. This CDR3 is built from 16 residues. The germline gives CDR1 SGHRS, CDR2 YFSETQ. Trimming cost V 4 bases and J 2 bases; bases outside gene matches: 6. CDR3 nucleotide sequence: TGCGCCAGCAGCGAAGACAGGGTGGCTGGGGCCAACGTCCTGACTTTC. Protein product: CASSEDRVAGANVLTF.

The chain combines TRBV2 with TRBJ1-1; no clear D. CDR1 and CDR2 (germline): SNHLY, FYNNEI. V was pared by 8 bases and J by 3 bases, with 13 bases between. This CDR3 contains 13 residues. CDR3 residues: CASVLVADTEAFF. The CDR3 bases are TGTGCCAGCGTTTTGGTCGCAGACACTGAAGCTTTCTTT.

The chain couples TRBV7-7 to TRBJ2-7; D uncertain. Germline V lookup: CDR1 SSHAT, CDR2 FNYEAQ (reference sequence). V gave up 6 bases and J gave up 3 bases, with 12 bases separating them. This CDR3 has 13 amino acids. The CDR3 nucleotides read TGTGCCAGCAGTCGAGGACGTTTCTACGAGCAGTACTTC. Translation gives CASSRGRFYEQYF. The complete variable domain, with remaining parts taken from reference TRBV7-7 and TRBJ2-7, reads GAGVSQSPRYKVTKRGQDVTLRCDPISSHATLYWYQQALGQGPEFLTYFNYEAQPDKSGLPSDRFSAERPEGSISTLTIQRTEQRDSAMYRCASSRGRFYEQYFGPGTRLTVT.

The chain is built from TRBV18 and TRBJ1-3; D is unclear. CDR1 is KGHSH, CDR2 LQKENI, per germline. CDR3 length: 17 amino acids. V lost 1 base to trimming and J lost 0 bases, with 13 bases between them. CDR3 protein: CASSPRDAVRSGNTIYF. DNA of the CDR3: TGTGCCAGCTCACCACGAGATGCGGTTCGCTCTGGAAACACCATATATTTT. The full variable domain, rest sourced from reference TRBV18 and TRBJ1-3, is NAGVMQNPRHLVRRRGQEARLRCSPMKGHSHVYWYRQLPEEGLKFMVYLQKENIIDESGMPKERFSAEFPKEGPSILRIQQVVRGDSAAYFCASSPRDAVRSGNTIYFGEGSWLTVV.

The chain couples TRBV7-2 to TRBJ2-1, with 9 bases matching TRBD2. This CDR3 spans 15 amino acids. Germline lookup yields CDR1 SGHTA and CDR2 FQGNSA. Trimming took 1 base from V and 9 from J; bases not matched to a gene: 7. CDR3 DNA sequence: TGTGCCAGCAGCTTAGTCGCGGGAGGGCCCGGTGAGCAGTTCTTC. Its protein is CASSLVAGGPGEQFF.